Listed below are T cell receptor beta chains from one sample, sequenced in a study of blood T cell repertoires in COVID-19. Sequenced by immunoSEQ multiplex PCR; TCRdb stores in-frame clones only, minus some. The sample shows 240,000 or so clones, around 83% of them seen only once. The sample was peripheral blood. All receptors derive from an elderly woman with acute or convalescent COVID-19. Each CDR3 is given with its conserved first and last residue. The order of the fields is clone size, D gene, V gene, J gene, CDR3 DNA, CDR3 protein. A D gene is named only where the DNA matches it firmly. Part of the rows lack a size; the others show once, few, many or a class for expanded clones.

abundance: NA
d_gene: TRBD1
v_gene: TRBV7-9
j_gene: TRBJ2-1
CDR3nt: TGTGCCAGCAGCACACGACAGGGTGAGCAGTTCTTC
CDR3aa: CASSTRQGEQFF

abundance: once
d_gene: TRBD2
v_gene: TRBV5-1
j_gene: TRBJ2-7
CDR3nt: TGCGCCAGCAGCAGTAGCGGGGCGCCCTACGAGCAGTACTTC
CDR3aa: CASSSSGAPYEQYF

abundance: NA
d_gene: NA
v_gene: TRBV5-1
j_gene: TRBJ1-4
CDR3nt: TGCGCCAGCAGCTTGGGTCCACAAACAGCAGCAACTAATGAAAAACTGTTTTTT
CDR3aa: CASSLGPQTAATNEKLFF

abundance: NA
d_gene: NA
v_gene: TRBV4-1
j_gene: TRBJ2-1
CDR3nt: TGCGCCAGCAGCCAGCTCACTGATCACAATGAGCAGTTCTTC
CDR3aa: CASSQLTDHNEQFF

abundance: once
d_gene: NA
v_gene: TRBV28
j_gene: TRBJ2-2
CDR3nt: TGTGCCAGCAGTTCACCGGGGGATGACAGGGACGACACCGGGGAGCTGTTTTTT
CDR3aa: CASSSPGDDRDDTGELFF

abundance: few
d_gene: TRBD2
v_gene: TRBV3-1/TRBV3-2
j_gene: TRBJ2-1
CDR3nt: TGTGCCAGCAGCCAGACTAGCGCCAATGAGCAGTTCTTC
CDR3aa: CASSQTSANEQFF

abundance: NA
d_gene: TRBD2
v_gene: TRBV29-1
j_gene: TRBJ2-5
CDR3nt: TGCAGCGTTGAAGCTAGCGGGGGAGACGGGGCCCAGTACTTC
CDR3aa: CSVEASGGDGAQYF

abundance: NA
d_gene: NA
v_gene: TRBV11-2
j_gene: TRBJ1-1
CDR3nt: TGTGCCAGCAGCTTGACACGCAACACTGAAGCTTTCTTT
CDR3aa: CASSLTRNTEAFF

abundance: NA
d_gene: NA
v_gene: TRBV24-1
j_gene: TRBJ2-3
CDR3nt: TGTGCCACCAGTGACCGATCCTCGGTTACGCAGTATTTT
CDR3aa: CATSDRSSVTQYF

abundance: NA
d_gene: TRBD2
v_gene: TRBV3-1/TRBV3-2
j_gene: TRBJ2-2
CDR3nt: TGTGCCAGCAGCCAAGATCTGACTAGCGACTTAGCTGGGGAGCTGTTTTTT
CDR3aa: CASSQDLTSDLAGELFF

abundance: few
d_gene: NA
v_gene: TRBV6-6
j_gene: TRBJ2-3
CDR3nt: TGTGCCAGCAGGTACGGGGCCTTAGATACGCAGTATTTT
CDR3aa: CASRYGALDTQYF

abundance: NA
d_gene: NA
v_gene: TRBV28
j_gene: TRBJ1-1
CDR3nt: TGTGCCAGCAGTTTAACCGGACACATAACTGAAGCTTTCTTT
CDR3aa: CASSLTGHITEAFF

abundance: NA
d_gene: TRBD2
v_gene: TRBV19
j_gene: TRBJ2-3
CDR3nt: TGTGCCAGTCGGCCCGGGGGGGGCACAGATACGCAGTATTTT
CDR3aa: CASRPGGGTDTQYF

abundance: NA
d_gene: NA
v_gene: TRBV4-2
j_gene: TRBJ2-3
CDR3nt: TGTGCCAGCAGCCCGCCCCGCCGGGACGGAGGGATCACAGATACGCAGTATTTT
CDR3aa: CASSPPRRDGGITDTQYF

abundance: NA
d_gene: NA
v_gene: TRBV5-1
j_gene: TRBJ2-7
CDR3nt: TGCGCCAGCAGCTTGGAGGGGACAACCTACGAGCAGTACTTC
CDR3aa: CASSLEGTTYEQYF

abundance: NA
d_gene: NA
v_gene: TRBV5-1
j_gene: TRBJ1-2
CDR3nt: TGCGCCAGCCGCCCCACCGACAGGAATGGCTACACCTTC
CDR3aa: CASRPTDRNGYTF

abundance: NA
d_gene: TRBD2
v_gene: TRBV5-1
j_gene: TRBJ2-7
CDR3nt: TGCGCCAGCAGCCAACTAGCGGGGGCTCATGAGCAGTACTTC
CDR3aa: CASSQLAGAHEQYF

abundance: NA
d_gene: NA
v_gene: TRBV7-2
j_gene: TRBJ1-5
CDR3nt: TGTGCCAGCAGCTTAGAGGGGCAGGGGATTCAGCCCCAGCATTTT
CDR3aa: CASSLEGQGIQPQHF

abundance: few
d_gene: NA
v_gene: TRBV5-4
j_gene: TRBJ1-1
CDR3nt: TGTGCCAGCAGCCCGACCGCGGGGGGAGGCAACACTGAAGCTTTCTTT
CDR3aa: CASSPTAGGGNTEAFF

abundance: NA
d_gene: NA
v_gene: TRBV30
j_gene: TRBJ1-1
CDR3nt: TGTGCCTGGAGGTCGAGGGTTTCGAACACTGAAGCTTTCTTT
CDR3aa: CAWRSRVSNTEAFF

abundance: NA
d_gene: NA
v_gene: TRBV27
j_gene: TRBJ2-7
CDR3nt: TGTGCCAGCAGTAAGTCCAGGGGACCCTACGAGCAGTACTTC
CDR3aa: CASSKSRGPYEQYF

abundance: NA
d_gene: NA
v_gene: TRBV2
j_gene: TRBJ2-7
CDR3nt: TGTGCCAGCAGTGAAGCTAAGGGGTGGTACGAGCAGTACTTC
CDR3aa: CASSEAKGWYEQYF

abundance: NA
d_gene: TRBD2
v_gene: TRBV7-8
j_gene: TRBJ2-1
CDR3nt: TGTGCCAGCAGCGCGCGCTCGGGGGGACTCTACAATGAGCAGTTCTTC
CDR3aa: CASSARSGGLYNEQFF

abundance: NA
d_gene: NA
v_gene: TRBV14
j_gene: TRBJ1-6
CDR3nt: TGTGCCAGCAGCCAAGCTCAAGGGGGTAATTCACCCCTCCACTTT
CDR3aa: CASSQAQGGNSPLHF

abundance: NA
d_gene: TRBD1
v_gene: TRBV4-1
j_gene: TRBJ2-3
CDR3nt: TGCGCCAGCAGCCAATCCGGGACAGGGGTCACAGATACGCAGTATTTT
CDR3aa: CASSQSGTGVTDTQYF

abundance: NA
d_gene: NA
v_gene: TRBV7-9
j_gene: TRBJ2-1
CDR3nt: TGTGCCAGCAGCTTAGGGTCAGGGCGTGAGCAGTTCTTC
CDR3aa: CASSLGSGREQFF

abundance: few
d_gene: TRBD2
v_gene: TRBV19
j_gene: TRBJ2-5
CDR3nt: TGTGCCAGTTCCTCTAGCGGGGGGGCCTGGGAGACCCAGTACTTC
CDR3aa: CASSSSGGAWETQYF

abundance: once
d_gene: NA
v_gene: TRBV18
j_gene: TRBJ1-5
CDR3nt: TGTGCCAGCTCACCGGAGTCTCTCACGGAGGTGCCCCAGCATTTT
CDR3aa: CASSPESLTEVPQHF

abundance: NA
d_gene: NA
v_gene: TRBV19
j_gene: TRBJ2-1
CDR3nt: TGTGCCAGTAGTCGTGGCGGAGGGGGCGGGTACAATGAGCAGTTCTTC
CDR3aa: CASSRGGGGGYNEQFF

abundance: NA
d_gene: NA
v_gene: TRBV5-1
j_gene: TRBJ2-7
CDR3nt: TGCGCCAGCAGCTCCCAAGGGGGGGCGTCTTACGAGCAGTACTTC
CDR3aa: CASSSQGGASYEQYF

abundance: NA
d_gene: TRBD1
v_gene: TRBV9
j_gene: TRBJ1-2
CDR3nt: TGTGCCAGCCAGGGACAGGGGGCTAAGGGCTACACCTTC
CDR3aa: CASQGQGAKGYTF

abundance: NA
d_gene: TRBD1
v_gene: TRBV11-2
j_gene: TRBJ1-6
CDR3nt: TGTGCCAGTCGAGACGCCGGGACAGGATATAATTCACCCCTCCACTTT
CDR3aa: CASRDAGTGYNSPLHF

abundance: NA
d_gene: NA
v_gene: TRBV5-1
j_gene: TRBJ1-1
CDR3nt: TGCGCCAGCAGCTTGGGAGGGTATTCGAACACTGAAGCTTTCTTT
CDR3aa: CASSLGGYSNTEAFF

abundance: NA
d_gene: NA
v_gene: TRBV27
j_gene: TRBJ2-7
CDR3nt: TGTGCCAGGCCTTCTAGGCGCTACGAGCAGTACTTC
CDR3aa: CARPSRRYEQYF

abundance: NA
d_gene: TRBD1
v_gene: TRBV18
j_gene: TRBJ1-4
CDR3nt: TGTGCCAGCTCACCACGACAGGGGAATGAAAAACTGTTTTTT
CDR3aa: CASSPRQGNEKLFF

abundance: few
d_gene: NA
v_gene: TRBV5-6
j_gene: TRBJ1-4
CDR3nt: TGTGCCAGCTCCACCGGCAGGCAGGGAGAAAAACTGTTTTTT
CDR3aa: CASSTGRQGEKLFF

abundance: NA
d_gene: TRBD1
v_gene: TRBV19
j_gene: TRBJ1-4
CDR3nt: TGTGCCAGTAGTACCCTCGGGACAGGAATTGAAAAACTGTTTTTT
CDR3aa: CASSTLGTGIEKLFF

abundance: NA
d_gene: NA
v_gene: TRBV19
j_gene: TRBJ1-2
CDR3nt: TGTGCCAGTAGTATAGATCGGAGTGTCTTAGGCTACACCTTC
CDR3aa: CASSIDRSVLGYTF

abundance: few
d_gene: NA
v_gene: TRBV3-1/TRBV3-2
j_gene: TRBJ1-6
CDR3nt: TGTGCCAGCAGCTCGCATAACGGGGGAGGTTCACCCCTCCACTTT
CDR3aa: CASSSHNGGGSPLHF

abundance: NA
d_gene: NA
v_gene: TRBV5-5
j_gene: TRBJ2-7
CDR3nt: TGTGCCAGCAGCTTGGTTCTCGGGGAGCAGTACTTC
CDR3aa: CASSLVLGEQYF

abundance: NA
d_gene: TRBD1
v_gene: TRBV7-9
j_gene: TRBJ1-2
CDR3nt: TGTGCCAGCAGCCCAGGGGGCCCGACGGGGACAGTTACTGGCTACACCTTC
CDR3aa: CASSPGGPTGTVTGYTF

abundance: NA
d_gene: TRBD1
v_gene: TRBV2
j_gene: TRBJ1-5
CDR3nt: TGTGCCAGCAGTCCCGGGACAGGGAACAATCAGCCCCAGCATTTT
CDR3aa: CASSPGTGNNQPQHF

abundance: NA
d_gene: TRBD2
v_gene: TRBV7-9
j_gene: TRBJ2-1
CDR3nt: TGTGCCAGCAGCCCACGACTAGCGGGGGGGGGTAATGAGCAGTTCTTC
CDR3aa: CASSPRLAGGGNEQFF

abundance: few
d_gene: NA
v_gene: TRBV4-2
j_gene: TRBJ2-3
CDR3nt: TGTGCCAGCAGCCAAGGGGGGGGCGGGTCAGATACGCAGTATTTT
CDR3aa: CASSQGGGGSDTQYF

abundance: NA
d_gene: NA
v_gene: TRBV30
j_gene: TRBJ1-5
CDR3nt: TGTGCCTGGAGTGCGAACTCCCCGGCCCAGCATTTT
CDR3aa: CAWSANSPAQHF

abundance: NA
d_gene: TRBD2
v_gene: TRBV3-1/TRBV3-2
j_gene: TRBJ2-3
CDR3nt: TGTGCCAGCAGCCGACGACTAGCGGGGGAGACAGATACGCAGTATTTT
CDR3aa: CASSRRLAGETDTQYF

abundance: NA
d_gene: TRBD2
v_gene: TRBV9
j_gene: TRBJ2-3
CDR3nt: TGTGCCAGCAGCGTAGGGACTAGCGGGGGTGGGGATACGCAGTATTTT
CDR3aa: CASSVGTSGGGDTQYF

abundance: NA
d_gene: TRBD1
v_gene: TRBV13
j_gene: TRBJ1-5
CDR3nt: TGTGCCAGCAGCTTAGATTTGGGACAGGGGAATCAGCCCCAGCATTTT
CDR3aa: CASSLDLGQGNQPQHF

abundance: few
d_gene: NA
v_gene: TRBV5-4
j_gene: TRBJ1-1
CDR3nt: TGTGCCAGCAGCTCCCCGGGAGGGGGAAACACTGAAGCTTTCTTT
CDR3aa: CASSSPGGGNTEAFF

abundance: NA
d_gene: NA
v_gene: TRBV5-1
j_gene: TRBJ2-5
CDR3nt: TGCGCCAGCAGCTTCGACAGGCGTCCTGCCGGGACCCAGTACTTC
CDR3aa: CASSFDRRPAGTQYF

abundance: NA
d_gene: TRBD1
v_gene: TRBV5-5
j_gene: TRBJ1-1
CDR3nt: TGTGCCAGCAGCGCAGGGACAGGGCCCCGTGGGGGAATGAACACTGAAGCTTTCTTT
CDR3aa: CASSAGTGPRGGMNTEAFF

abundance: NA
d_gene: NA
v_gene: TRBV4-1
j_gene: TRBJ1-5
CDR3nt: TGCGCCAGCAGCACCCTCCCCCAAAGCGGGCAGCCCCAGCATTTT
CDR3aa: CASSTLPQSGQPQHF

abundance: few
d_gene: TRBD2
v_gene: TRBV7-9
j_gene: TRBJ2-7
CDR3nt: TGTGCCAGCAGCCGGACTAGCGGGGGGGAGTCCACCTACGAGCAGTACTTC
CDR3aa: CASSRTSGGESTYEQYF

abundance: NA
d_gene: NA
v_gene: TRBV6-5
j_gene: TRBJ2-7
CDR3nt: TGTGCCAGCAGAAGGGGACCCCTGGACTATGAGCAGTACTTC
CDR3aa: CASRRGPLDYEQYF

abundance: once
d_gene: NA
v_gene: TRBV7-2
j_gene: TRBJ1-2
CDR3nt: TGTGCCAGCAGCCCGAGCGGGGTCAGCGGCTATGGCTACACCTTC
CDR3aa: CASSPSGVSGYGYTF